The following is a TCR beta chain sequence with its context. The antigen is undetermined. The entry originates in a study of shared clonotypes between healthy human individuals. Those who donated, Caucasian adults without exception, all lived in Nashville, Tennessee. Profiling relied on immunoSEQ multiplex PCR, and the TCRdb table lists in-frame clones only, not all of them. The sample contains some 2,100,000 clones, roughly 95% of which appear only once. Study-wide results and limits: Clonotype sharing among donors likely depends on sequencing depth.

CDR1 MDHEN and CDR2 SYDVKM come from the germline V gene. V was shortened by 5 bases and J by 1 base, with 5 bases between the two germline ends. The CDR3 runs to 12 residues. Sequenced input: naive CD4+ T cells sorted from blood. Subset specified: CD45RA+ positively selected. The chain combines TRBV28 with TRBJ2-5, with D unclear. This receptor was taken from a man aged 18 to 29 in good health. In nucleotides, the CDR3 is TGTGCCAGCAGTGCCTCCCAAGAGACCCAGTACTTC. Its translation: CASSASQETQYF. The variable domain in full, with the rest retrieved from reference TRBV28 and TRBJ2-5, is DVKVTQSSRYLVKRTGEKVFLECVQDMDHENMFWYRQDPGLGLRLIYFSYDVKMKEKGDIPEGYSVSREKKERFSLILESASTNQTSMYLCASSASQETQYFGPGTRLLVL.